This T cell receptor (beta chain) derives from a study of radiotherapy plus CTLA-4 blockade in lung cancer. Across the study: The study recorded objective responses in 18% of patients and disease control in approximately 33%.

Patients with chemo-refractory metastatic non-small-cell lung cancer received focal radiation plus CTLA-4 blockade with ipilimumab. Sequencing used immunoSEQ multiplex PCR; TCRdb keeps in-frame clones, though not all of them. The sample consists of some 98,000 clones, more than 75% of them appearing once. In regard to this clone: Its specificity is not known.

Germline loops: CDR1 MDHEN, CDR2 SYDVKM. The CDR3 consists of 14 residues. Deletions cut 7 bases from V and 5 bases from J, with 17 bases between. General study points: TCR clones of tumor origin grew in blood after radiotherapy plus ipilimumab.

The specimen was peripheral blood, collected from a patient treated with radiotherapy plus ipilimumab. The rearrangement joins TRBV28 to TRBJ1-2, with D possibly matching TRBD1 (5 bases). This clonotype originated in a human donor with non-small cell lung cancer who had a partial response to radiotherapy plus ipilimumab. The CDR3 loop reads CASTNGRGRYGYTF. In DNA, the CDR3 is TGTGCCAGCACCAACGGACGGGGGAGGTATGGCTACACCTTC.